A few counts support the clone carrying this T cell receptor (beta chain). Its cognate antigen is unknown. The entry originates in a study of cytomegalovirus exposure and HLA in healthy donors. Germline V gives CDR1 LNHNV, CDR2 YYDKDF (reference sequence). This CDR3 has 14 amino acids. V shed 5 bases and J 6 bases; nucleotides not matched to a gene: 3. Primers: 60 Vbeta forward and 13 Jbeta reverse. Generated by immunoSEQ multiplex PCR, the TCRdb table keeps only in-frame clones and is missing some. The sample carries 180,000 or so clones, more than 60% recorded once. Study-level points and caveats: Using a false discovery rate of 0.05, a later analysis showed that 16,951 TCR beta sequences were associated with HLA alleles. Presence/absence analyses supposed approximately even sequencing depth among donors. CMV serostatus was the only immune exposure information that was available. Some V segments, including TRBV6-2 and TRBV6-3, were excluded as indistinguishable.

The sample was PBMCs. The TCR comes from a man aged 18 to 29 in good health and CMV-seronegative. The chain employs TRBV15 and TRBJ2-2; 10 nucleotides match TRBD1. For the CDR3, the DNA is TGTGCCACCAGCGGTGACAGGGGGCCCGGGGAGCTGTTTTTT. It is translated as CATSGDRGPGELFF. The full variable domain, completed using reference TRBV15 and TRBJ2-2, is DAMVIQNPRYQVTQFGKPVTLSCSQTLNHNVMYWYQQKSSQAPKLLFHYYDKDFNNEADTPDNFQSRRPNTSFCFLDIRSPGLGDTAMYLCATSGDRGPGELFFGEGSRLTVL.